This record looks at one T cell receptor beta chain sequence and its context. CDR3 size: 14 residues. Per germline, CDR1 SEHNR and CDR2 FQNEAQ (reference sequence). Germline trimming cut 8 bases from V and 4 bases from J; bases unmatched to any gene: 8. The assay was immunoSEQ multiplex PCR, and TCRdb's table has in-frame clones only and misses some. The data contain some 260,000 clones, around 88% of them singletons. The data belong to a study of blood T cell repertoires in COVID-19. Overall study: T cells, B-cell-depleted T cells, or PBMCs supplied cDNA or gDNA.

Participants were aged 18 to 89 years, lived in over 20 US areas, and enrolled virtually. Researchers sorted participants into cohorts using their self-reported clinical history. This clonotype was sampled from a man aged 35 to 55 who had recovered from COVID-19. This rearrangement joins TRBV7-9 to TRBJ2-7, with TRBD1 identical over 10 bases. The sample consisted of PBMCs or T cells enriched from blood (not recorded which). CDR3 residues: CASSATGGWYEQYF. Here the CDR3 DNA reads TGTGCCAGCTCGGCGACAGGGGGCTGGTACGAGCAGTACTTC.